These 21 T cell receptor beta chains came from one sample sequenced in a study of OX40 agonist ivuxolimab in advanced cancers. Here immunoSEQ multiplex PCR was the method, and the copy in TCRdb shows in-frame clones only, minus some. The data show 96,000 or so clones, with under 85% seen just once and 5.8% held by the top ten. Specimen: CD4+ or CD8+ T cells sorted from blood, collected in a trial of the OX40 agonist ivuxolimab. The receptors were sampled from an adult with an advanced solid tumor such as melanoma, head and neck, liver or kidney cancer.

The chain links TRBV2 to TRBJ2-3, with 16 bases lining up with TRBD2. Germline V gives CDR1 SNHLY, CDR2 FYNNEI. The CDR3 loop spans 18 amino acids. Trimming took 3 bases from V and 5 from J; bases not matched to a gene: 8. CDR3 region: CASSDGTSGGAGVDTQYF. The CDR3 DNA is TGTGCCAGCAGTGACGGGACTAGCGGGGGGGCCGGGGTAGATACGCAGTATTTT.

V is TRBV14 and J is TRBJ1-1; perhaps TRBD1 as D (6 bases). The CDR3 has 12 amino acids. Trimming shortened V by 5 bases and J by 8 bases, and 12 bases separated the two germline ends. The germline gives CDR1 SGHDN, CDR2 FVKESK. In nucleotides, the CDR3 is TGTGCCAGCAGCTACACGGGGGCCGAAGCTTTCTTT. It specifies CASSYTGAEAFF.

This clone was detected once. The chain links TRBV14 to TRBJ2-2; tentatively, D is TRBD2 (6 bases). Trimming pared 5 bases from V and 0 bases from J, leaving 16 bases between. CDR3 length: 17 residues. In germline, CDR1 is SGHDN, CDR2 FVKESK. In nucleotides, the CDR3 is TGTGCCAGCAGCTTCCGGGACTTCACTTCGAACACCGGGGAGCTGTTTTTT. It specifies CASSFRDFTSNTGELFF.

A word on this clone: The same CDR3 is also encoded by other DNA sequences in this sample. This chain links TRBV2 with TRBJ1-2; tentatively, D is TRBD1 (6 bases). The V end lost 2 bases, the J end lost 2 bases, and 6 bases lay between the germline ends. Germline CDR1 and CDR2: SNHLY and FYNNEI. The CDR3 extends over 13 amino acids. The CDR3 sequence is CASSETGNYGYTF. Written as DNA, the CDR3 is TGTGCCAGCAGTGAAACAGGGAACTATGGCTACACCTTC.

This chain links TRBV6-5 with TRBJ1-1; D not certain. The germline V gene encodes CDR1 MNHEY and CDR2 SVGAGI. V was cut by 6 bases and J by 4 bases, with 12 bases left in between. The CDR3 loop spans 13 amino acids. The CDR3 sequence is CASSQGWGTEAFF. As DNA, the CDR3 is TGTGCCAGCAGCCAAGGGTGGGGCACTGAAGCTTTCTTT.

The chain joins TRBV19 to TRBJ1-2; tentative D call: TRBD1 (5 bases). V was trimmed by 5 bases and J by 2 bases, leaving 12 bases between them. Germline values: CDR1 LNHDA, CDR2 SQIVND (reference sequence). This CDR3 spans 14 amino acids. The CDR3 region has the DNA TGTGCCAGTAGTCCCATGACAGAGAACTATGGCTACACCTTC. Translation: CASSPMTENYGYTF. Full variable domain (outside the CDR3, taken from reference TRBV19 and TRBJ1-2): DGGITQSPKYLFRKEGQNVTLSCEQNLNHDAMYWYRQDPGQGLRLIYYSQIVNDFQKGDIAEGYSVSREKKESFPLTVTSAQKNPTAFYLCASSPMTENYGYTFGSGTRLTVV.

The V and J genes are TRBV7-2 and TRBJ2-7; the D is unclear. The ends were cut back, 2 bases at V and 5 bases at J, with 4 bases in the middle. The CDR3 contains 11 residues. Germline loops: CDR1 SGHTA, CDR2 FQGNSA. The CDR3 is CASSLLDEQYF. Here the CDR3 DNA reads TGTGCCAGCAGCTTATTGGACGAGCAGTACTTC.

The genes are TRBV18 and TRBJ2-1, with D perhaps TRBD1 or TRBD2 (5 bases each). The germline V and J ends were trimmed by 4 bases and 9 bases, with 25 bases remaining between them. The germline CDR1 and CDR2 sequences are KGHSH and LQKENI. CDR3 length: 17 residues. CDR3 DNA: TGTGCCAGCTCACTTATAGATGAGGGGACCGCAGTCCCTGAGCAGTTCTTC. Translated, it gives CASSLIDEGTAVPEQFF.

The J gene is TRBJ2-5, the V gene TRBV7-2; the D is unclear. TRBJ2-7 matches the DNA end more closely, so the J call is doubtful. Looked up from germline, CDR1 is SGHTA and CDR2 is FQGNSA. This CDR3 has 13 residues. In DNA, the CDR3 is TGTGCCAGCTCCCCTAGGAGCTCCTACGAGCAGTACTTC. Translation gives CASSPRSSYEQYF.

The chain combines TRBV5-4 with TRBJ2-7; 8 bases map to TRBD2. V was clipped by 5 bases and J by 1 base; unmatched bases: 8. CDR3 size: 15 residues. Germline V CDR1 and CDR2: SGHNT, YYREEE (reference sequence). CDR3 residues: CASSPGGGNSYEQYF. Here the CDR3 DNA reads TGTGCCAGCAGTCCCGGGGGGGGCAATTCCTACGAGCAGTACTTC.

The rearrangement joins TRBV7-3 to TRBJ1-4; D perhaps matches TRBD1 (6 bases). Trimming took off 5 bases at V and 8 bases at J, with 24 bases between the two ends. Germline CDR1 is SGHTA and CDR2 is FQGTGA. The CDR3 totals 17 residues. As DNA, the CDR3 is TGTGCCAGCAGCCCATACAGGGTGCCCCCCCCAGGGGAAAAACTGTTTTTT. Residues: CASSPYRVPPPGEKLFF. Filled out from reference TRBV7-3 and TRBJ1-4, the complete variable domain reads GAGVSQTPSNKVTEKGKYVELRCDPISGHTALYWYRQSLGQGPEFLIYFQGTGAADDSGLPNDRFFAVRPEGSVSTLKIQRTERGDSAVYLCASSPYRVPPPGEKLFFGSGTQLSVL.

The J gene is TRBJ1-3, the V gene TRBV5-5; no definite D call. V shed 0 bases and J shed 3 bases, with 10 bases lying between them. This CDR3 comprises 15 residues. Per the germline V gene, CDR1 is SGHKS and CDR2 is YYEKEE (reference sequence). CDR3 in DNA: TGTGCCAGCAGCTTGGAACAGAGGATTGGAAACACCATATATTTT. This codes for CASSLEQRIGNTIYF.

This clone came up a few times. V usage is TRBV7-2 and J usage is TRBJ2-3; D tentatively reads TRBD1 or TRBD2 (6 bases each). The V and J ends lost 5 bases and 4 bases respectively, with 25 bases between them. Germline V gene lookup returns CDR1 SGHTA and CDR2 FQGNSA. The CDR3 is 18 residues long. The CDR3 here is CASSPIGGSVSGADTQYF. CDR3 DNA: TGTGCCAGCAGCCCAATAGGGGGGTCGGTTAGCGGAGCAGATACGCAGTATTTT.

The rearrangement joins TRBV7-3 to TRBJ2-3; D is uncertain. From germline, CDR1 is SGHTA and CDR2 FQGTGA. The CDR3 covers 12 residues. Trimming left V 4 bases short and J 8 bases short, with 10 bases between. The chain's CDR3 is CASSSWMGTQYF. CDR3 in DNA: TGTGCCAGCAGCTCCTGGATGGGTACGCAGTATTTT.

V usage is TRBV18 and J usage is TRBJ2-3; a possible D gene is TRBD2 (5 bases). The V end lost 3 bases, the J end lost 3 bases, and 10 bases lay between the germline ends. The length of the CDR3 is 14 residues. The germline gives CDR1 KGHSH, CDR2 LQKENI. In DNA, the CDR3 is TGTGCCAGCTCACCGTCCGGGGATACAGATACGCAGTATTTT. This sequence encodes CASSPSGDTDTQYF.

This chain connects TRBV4-2 to TRBJ2-1; D gene uncertain. The V and J ends lost 0 bases and 0 bases respectively, with 6 bases between them. Germline V gene lookup returns CDR1 LGHNA and CDR2 YNFKEQ. The CDR3 has 15 residues. CDR3 DNA: TGTGCCAGCAGCCAAGATCCCACCTCCTACAATGAGCAGTTCTTC. It codes for CASSQDPTSYNEQFF.

This chain connects TRBV9 to TRBJ2-7, with D tentatively TRBD2 (6 bases). CDR1 and CDR2 (germline): SGDLS, YYNGEE. Trimming took off 0 bases at V and 6 bases at J, with 10 bases between the two ends. This CDR3 has 13 residues. CDR3 DNA sequence: TGTGCCAGCAGCGTAGAGGAGGGATTCGAGCAGTACTTC. Translation gives CASSVEEGFEQYF.

This clone has only a few counts. The chain recombines TRBV7-9 with TRBJ2-1, with TRBD1 as a possible D gene (6 bases). The V end was cut by 7 bases, the J end by 0 bases, with 13 bases between. CDR3 length equals 15 residues. Germline V gene data show CDR1 as SEHNR and CDR2 as FQNEAQ (reference sequence). CDR3 sequence: CASIYTGSSYNEQFF. As DNA, the CDR3 is TGTGCCAGCATATATACAGGGAGCTCCTACAATGAGCAGTTCTTC.

This rearrangement joins TRBV19 to TRBJ2-1; no clear D gene. Germline V gene sequence: CDR1 LNHDA, CDR2 SQIVND (reference sequence). This CDR3 comprises 15 residues. Trimming removed 7 bases at V and 0 bases at J, with 13 bases between. The CDR3 protein is CASNDRSRSYNEQFF. As DNA, the CDR3 is TGTGCCAGTAACGACCGCTCGCGCTCCTACAATGAGCAGTTCTTC.

The chain employs TRBV5-1 and TRBJ1-2, with D uncertain. The CDR3 spans 14 residues. V gave up 0 bases and J gave up 7 bases, with 13 bases separating them. Looked up from germline, CDR1 is SGHRS and CDR2 is YFSETQ. CDR3 protein: CASSLEVGFSGYTF. The CDR3, as DNA: TGCGCCAGCAGCTTGGAGGTGGGGTTCTCTGGCTACACCTTC.

CDR3 DNA sequence: TGTGCCATCAGTGAAGGTTCCGCCAGCGGAAACACCATATATTTT. It specifies CAISEGSASGNTIYF. The V and J genes are TRBV10-3 and TRBJ1-3; D gene ambiguous. V shed 3 bases and J shed 4 bases, with 13 bases lying between them. The CDR3 length is 15 residues. CDR1 ENHRY and CDR2 SYGVKD come from the germline V gene.